The 32 T cell receptor beta chains given below trace back to one sample, sequenced in a study of OX40 agonist ivuxolimab in advanced cancers. Assay: immunoSEQ multiplex PCR; the TCRdb copy retains only in-frame clones and omits some. The sample includes about 68,000 clones, approximately 90% seen only once; the top ten take about 1%. This specimen consisted of CD4+ or CD8+ T cells sorted from blood, obtained in a trial of the OX40 agonist ivuxolimab. The receptors derive from an adult with an advanced solid tumor such as melanoma, head and neck, liver or kidney cancer.

This chain uses TRBV27 with TRBJ1-5; D call uncertain. Germline V gene sequence: CDR1 MNHEY, CDR2 SMNVEV (reference sequence). CDR3 size: 13 residues. DNA of the CDR3: TGTGCAGCCGGTTGGAGTAGCAATCAGCCCCAGCATTTT. It yields the protein CAAGWSSNQPQHF.

The chain joins TRBV6-1 to TRBJ2-1; 8 nucleotides line up with TRBD2. The CDR3 is 15 amino acids. Germline V lookup: CDR1 MNHNS, CDR2 SASEGT. V shed 7 bases and J 4 bases; nucleotides not matched to a gene: 9. The CDR3 coding sequence is TGTGCCAGCATCCTTAGCGGGGCGGGATACAATGAGCAGTTCTTC. Protein product: CASILSGAGYNEQFF.

The chain is built from TRBV5-5 and TRBJ1-5; 9 bases match TRBD1. V shed 4 bases and J 7 bases; nucleotides not matched to a gene: 9. The V gene's germline CDR1 is SGHKS and CDR2 YYEKEE (reference sequence). The CDR3 runs to 15 residues. CDR3 bases: TGTGCCAGCAGCAGAGCCGGGACAGGGCTACAGCCCCAGCATTTT. Its protein is CASSRAGTGLQPQHF.

This clone was observed a single time. The genes are TRBV27 and TRBJ2-1, with TRBD2 identical over 12 bases. This CDR3 contains 16 residues. Trimming at V came to 5 bases and at J to 6 bases, leaving 8 bases not matched to a gene. Germline CDR1 MNHEY, CDR2 SMNVEV (reference sequence). The CDR3, as DNA: TGTGCCAGCAGTCCCGGGGGACTAGCGGGCCGCAATGAGCAGTTCTTC. Residues: CASSPGGLAGRNEQFF.

The V call is TRBV19, the J call TRBJ2-3; 8 positions match TRBD1. Germline V gene lookup returns CDR1 LNHDA and CDR2 SQIVND (reference sequence). J lost 4 bases, V lost 5 bases, and 2 bases had no gene match. The CDR3 sequence is 13 residues long. This chain's CDR3 is CASSRQGPDTQYF. The DNA for the CDR3 is TGTGCCAGTAGTCGACAGGGGCCAGATACGCAGTATTTT.

This rearrangement joins TRBV28 to TRBJ2-1; D is perhaps TRBD1 or TRBD2 (5 bases each). Germline CDR1 is MDHEN and CDR2 is SYDVKM. This CDR3 contains 15 residues. V lost 4 bases, J lost 6 bases, and 16 bases lay in between. CDR3 loop: CASSSPGTPTNEQFF. CDR3 nucleotide sequence: TGTGCCAGCAGTTCCCCCGGGACGCCGACCAATGAGCAGTTCTTC.

In nucleotides, the CDR3 is TGCAGCGTCGTCTTATCGCAGTACGAGCAGTACTTC. As protein: CSVVLSQYEQYF. The chain employs TRBV29-1 and TRBJ2-7; D is unclear. This CDR3 contains 12 residues. V lost 6 bases, J lost 4 bases, and 13 bases lay in between. The germline V gene has CDR1 SQVTM and CDR2 ANQGSEA.

This chain joins TRBV7-8 and TRBJ2-7; the D gene is possibly TRBD1 (6 bases). Trimming removed 5 bases from V and 7 bases from J, with 21 bases in between. CDR3 length: 15 residues. Germline values: CDR1 SGHVS, CDR2 FQNEAQ. Here the CDR3 reads CASSATGQTLREQYF. In nucleotides, the CDR3 is TGTGCCAGCAGCGCAACAGGACAGACCTTACGGGAGCAGTACTTC.

The chain recombines TRBV19 with TRBJ2-7; D remains unclear. V lost 3 bases to trimming and J lost 0 bases, with 9 bases between them. This CDR3 is 14 amino acids long. Germline CDR1 LNHDA, CDR2 SQIVND (reference sequence). The CDR3 region is CASSMSLISYEQYF. Here the CDR3 DNA reads TGTGCCAGTAGTATGAGTCTAATCTCCTACGAGCAGTACTTC.

This sequence joins TRBV10-1 and TRBJ1-3; D ambiguous. Trimming took 5 bases from V and 1 from J, leaving 27 bases between them. From germline, CDR1 is WNHNN and CDR2 SYGVQD (reference sequence). The CDR3 totals 20 residues. The CDR3 loop reads CASSTPNLANLGSSGNTIYF. The CDR3 coding sequence is TGCGCCAGCAGTACGCCCAACCTCGCGAACTTAGGGAGTTCTGGAAACACCATATATTTT.

The rearrangement uses TRBV9 and TRBJ2-1; the D gene is possibly TRBD1 (6 bases). CDR1 is SGDLS and CDR2 is YYNGEE in the germline V gene. The CDR3 runs to 15 residues. Between the trimmed V and J ends, which lost 3 bases and 1 base, there was a span of 11 bases. In DNA, the CDR3 is TGTGCCAGCAGCGAGGGGGTTGCTTCCTACAATGAGCAGTTCTTC. Its translation: CASSEGVASYNEQFF.

This rearrangement joins TRBV18 to TRBJ1-5, with D perhaps TRBD1 (5 bases). The CDR3 sequence is 16 residues long. Germline CDR1 is KGHSH and CDR2 is LQKENI. V was trimmed by 0 bases and J by 3 bases, leaving 12 bases between them. CDR3 bases: TGTGCCAGCTCACCACCTGGGACGGCGTTCAATCAGCCCCAGCATTTT. As protein: CASSPPGTAFNQPQHF.

This rearrangement joins TRBV6-5 to TRBJ2-2; possibly TRBD2 for D (6 bases). The CDR3 length is 14 residues. The V and J ends lost 2 bases and 6 bases respectively, with 10 bases between them. Per the germline V gene, CDR1 is MNHEY and CDR2 is SVGAGI. CDR3 residues: CASSYDSGSGELFF. CDR3 DNA: TGTGCCAGCAGTTACGACAGCGGGTCCGGGGAGCTGTTTTTT.

The CDR3 DNA follows: TGCGCCAGCAGCTCCCAGGGGGCGCAGGGAGATACGCAGTATTTT. It encodes CASSSQGAQGDTQYF. The rearrangement uses TRBV5-1 and TRBJ2-3; 8 nucleotides match TRBD1. The CDR3 runs 15 residues. The V gene's germline CDR1 is SGHRS and CDR2 YFSETQ. V gave up 3 bases and J gave up 5 bases; unmatched junction bases: 8.

The V and J genes are TRBV19 and TRBJ1-4; tentatively, D is TRBD1 (5 bases). The germline V and J ends were trimmed by 8 bases and 7 bases, with 11 bases remaining between them. Germline V gene data show CDR1 as LNHDA and CDR2 as SQIVND (reference sequence). The CDR3 runs to 12 residues. CDR3 sequence reads: CASVGESEKLFF. The CDR3 region has the DNA TGTGCCAGTGTAGGGGAGAGTGAAAAACTGTTTTTT.

In nucleotides, the CDR3 is TGTGCCAGCAGTTCACAGCGGGTCTCGGGCGAGCAGTACTTC. Translation: CASSSQRVSGEQYF. V usage is TRBV7-6 and J usage is TRBJ2-7, with D maybe TRBD2 (6 bases). This CDR3 comprises 14 residues. V was pared by 6 bases and J by 6 bases, with 18 bases between. CDR1 is SGHVS and CDR2 is FNYEAQ in the germline V gene.

Only one count was recorded for this clone. The genes are TRBV7-9 and TRBJ1-1; 9 nucleotides agree with TRBD1. The CDR3 loop spans 16 amino acids. The germline V gene encodes CDR1 SEHNR and CDR2 FQNEAQ (reference sequence). V trimming: 6 bases; J trimming: 4 bases; junction bases outside the gene matches: 12. The CDR3 loop is CASSSPGQGITTEAFF. The CDR3 nucleotides read TGTGCCAGCAGTTCCCCGGGACAGGGAATAACCACTGAAGCTTTCTTT.

CDR3: CASSRLDRGNEQYF. The CDR3 bases are TGCGCCAGCAGCCGCCTGGACAGGGGCAACGAGCAGTACTTC. V gene TRBV4-1 combines with J gene TRBJ2-7; 9 bases match TRBD1. V lost 4 bases and J lost 5; bases outside the gene matches: 6. Germline CDR1 and CDR2: MGHRA and YSYEKL. CDR3 length equals 14 residues.

The chain carries TRBV4-2 and TRBJ1-5; TRBD1 is a possible D gene (5 bases). Germline lookup yields CDR1 LGHNA and CDR2 YNFKEQ. This CDR3 is 15 amino acids long. V lost 2 bases and J lost 0, with 8 bases in between. CDR3 nucleotides: TGTGCCAGCAGCCAACTAGACAGTAGCAATCAGCCCCAGCATTTT. Its translation is CASSQLDSSNQPQHF.

The chain is built from TRBV19 and TRBJ2-6; D remains ambiguous. Trimming shortened V by 8 bases and J by 5 bases, and 13 bases separated the two germline ends. Germline V gene sequence: CDR1 LNHDA, CDR2 SQIVND (reference sequence). The CDR3 length is 14 residues. The chain's CDR3 is CASVPGPWANVLTF. Written as DNA, the CDR3 is TGTGCCAGTGTCCCAGGTCCCTGGGCCAACGTCCTGACTTTC.

The gene calls are TRBV30 and TRBJ2-5; 8 bases align to TRBD1. J was trimmed by 4 bases and V by 4 bases; bases with no gene match: 5. CDR1 and CDR2 (germline): GTSNPN, SVGIG (reference sequence). The length of the CDR3 is 13 residues. The CDR3 is CAWTQGAAETQYF. The CDR3 DNA sequence: TGTGCCTGGACCCAGGGGGCGGCAGAGACCCAGTACTTC.

In this sample, this clone turned up a few times. The chain links TRBV11-2 to TRBJ2-5; 12 bases agree with TRBD1. This CDR3 spans 15 amino acids. Per germline, CDR1 SGHAT and CDR2 FQNNGV. With V trimmed by 6 bases and J by 6 bases, 8 bases remained unmatched. The CDR3 DNA is TGTGCCAGCAGACTAGGGACAGGGGGCGCGAAGACCCAGTACTTC. Translating gives CASRLGTGGAKTQYF.

The chain joins TRBV10-1 to TRBJ2-1; D uncertain. From germline, CDR1 is WNHNN and CDR2 SYGVQD (reference sequence). Trimming took 7 bases from V and 8 from J, leaving 12 bases between them. This CDR3 is 12 amino acids long. The CDR3 bases are TGCGCCAGCAATTCGATCGGCGATGAGCAGTTCTTC. It encodes CASNSIGDEQFF.

This chain links TRBV6-1 with TRBJ2-7, with D perhaps matching TRBD2 (6 bases). Germline V CDR1 and CDR2: MNHNS, SASEGT. This CDR3 contains 15 residues. Trimming shortened V by 4 bases and J by 1 base, and 14 bases separated the two germline ends. The CDR3, as DNA: TGTGCCAGCAGTGTTCTACGGGGGAGTTCCTACGAGCAGTACTTC. Translated: CASSVLRGSSYEQYF.

This clone was detected a few times. This sequence joins TRBV5-5 and TRBJ1-6; D may be TRBD1 (6 bases). V was clipped by 3 bases and J by 9 bases, with 16 bases between them. Per germline, CDR1 SGHKS and CDR2 YYEKEE (reference sequence). The CDR3 is 15 amino acids. CDR3: CASSWGPDRTSPLHF. The CDR3, as DNA: TGTGCCAGCAGCTGGGGACCCGACAGGACTTCACCCCTCCACTTT.

The rearrangement links TRBV19 to TRBJ2-5; D possibly uses TRBD1 or TRBD2 (6 bases each). The CDR3 has 12 residues. Germline V CDR1 and CDR2: LNHDA, SQIVND (reference sequence). V was cut by 11 bases and J by 4 bases, with 14 bases left in between. For the CDR3, the DNA is TGTGCCTCGGGGGCCCTGGGAGAGACCCAGTACTTC. Residues: CASGALGETQYF.

The chain is built from TRBV10-2 and TRBJ2-5; TRBD2 matches at 10 bases. Trimming cost V 10 bases and J 6 bases; bases outside gene matches: 11. The CDR3 runs to 14 residues. The germline gives CDR1 WSHSY, CDR2 SAAADI. CDR3 sequence: CATSTPSGSQTQYF. CDR3 nucleotides: TGCGCCACATCAACCCCTAGCGGGAGTCAGACCCAGTACTTC.

This clone was seen only once. This chain links TRBV2 with TRBJ2-5; perhaps TRBD2 as D (6 bases). Germline V gene lookup returns CDR1 SNHLY and CDR2 FYNNEI. This CDR3 is 14 amino acids long. Deletions cut 6 bases from V and 4 bases from J, with 15 bases between. The CDR3 is CASRWTNGGETQYF. The CDR3 bases are TGTGCCAGCAGATGGACTAACGGGGGAGAGACCCAGTACTTC.

The chain is built from TRBV27 and TRBJ1-6, with 9 bases fitting TRBD1. Germline CDR1 and CDR2: MNHEY and SMNVEV (reference sequence). CDR3 size: 16 residues. The junction had 5 bases not matched to a gene; V was cut back by 4 bases and J by 4 bases. CDR3 sequence (DNA): TGTGCCAGCAGTTCAGGACAGGGGACATATAATTCACCCCTCCACTTT. This sequence encodes CASSSGQGTYNSPLHF.

This rearrangement joins TRBV19 to TRBJ2-1, with TRBD2 matching 11 bases. CDR3 size: 15 residues. J was trimmed by 6 bases and V by 6 bases; bases with no gene match: 7. CDR1 and CDR2 (germline): LNHDA, SQIVND (reference sequence). CDR3 sequence (DNA): TGTGCCAGTAGGCACGCTAGCGGGGGGCGCAATGAGCAGTTCTTC. Amino acid sequence: CASRHASGGRNEQFF.

The V gene is TRBV30, the J gene TRBJ2-3, with 12 bases identical to TRBD2. The V segment lost 8 bases and the J segment 0 bases; nucleotides outside the gene matches: 9. Germline lookup yields CDR1 GTSNPN and CDR2 SVGIG (reference sequence). CDR3 length: 16 amino acids. The CDR3 is CALAASGGVSTDTQYF. CDR3 in DNA: TGTGCCCTAGCGGCTAGCGGGGGGGTTAGCACAGATACGCAGTATTTT.

The J gene is TRBJ2-7, the V gene TRBV6-6; D is uncertain. In germline, CDR1 is MNHNY, CDR2 SVGAGI (reference sequence). CDR3 length: 14 amino acids. Trimming removed 4 bases at V and 3 bases at J, with 13 bases between. DNA for the CDR3: TGTGCCAGCAGTTCGGTTGTCCAGAACTACGAGCAGTACTTC. Translation: CASSSVVQNYEQYF.